This entry is about one T cell receptor (beta chain). The antigen is unknown. This specimen belongs to a study of cytomegalovirus exposure and HLA in healthy donors. The PCR ran on 60 Vbeta and 13 Jbeta primers. The assay was immunoSEQ multiplex PCR, and TCRdb's table has in-frame clones only and misses some. In the table there are roughly 130,000 clones, over 75% of which are singletons. Study-level findings and limits: Presence/absence analyses assumed roughly uniform sequencing depth across donors.

V was pared by 5 bases and J by 6 bases, with 7 bases of the junction left unmatched. The CDR3 length is 14 residues. CDR1 and CDR2 from the germline V gene are MNHEY and SVGAGI. This TCR derives from a woman between 40 and 55 years old in good health and CMV-seronegative. Sequencing was done on a sample of PBMCs. This rearrangement joins TRBV6-5 to TRBJ1-5, with 7 bases fitting TRBD1. In nucleotides, the CDR3 is TGTGCCAGCAGTCGACAGGGCTCGGCTCAGCCCCAGCATTTT. As protein: CASSRQGSAQPQHF.